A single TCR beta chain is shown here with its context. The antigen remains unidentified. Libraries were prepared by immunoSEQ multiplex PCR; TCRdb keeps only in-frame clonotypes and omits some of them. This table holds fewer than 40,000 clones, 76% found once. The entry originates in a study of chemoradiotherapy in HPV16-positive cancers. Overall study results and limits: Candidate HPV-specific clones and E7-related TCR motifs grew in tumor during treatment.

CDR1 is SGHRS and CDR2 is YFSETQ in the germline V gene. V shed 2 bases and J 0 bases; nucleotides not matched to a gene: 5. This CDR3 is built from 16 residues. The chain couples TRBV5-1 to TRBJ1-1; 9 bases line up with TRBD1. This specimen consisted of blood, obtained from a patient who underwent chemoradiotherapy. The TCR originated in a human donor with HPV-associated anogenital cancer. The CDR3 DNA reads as TGCGCCAGCAGCTTTCTGACAGGGGGGATGAACACTGAAGCTTTCTTT. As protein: CASSFLTGGMNTEAFF.